A selection of T cell receptor beta chains follows, all from one sample in a study of PD-L1 blockade in urothelial cancer. Clones were read by immunoSEQ multiplex PCR, and TCRdb kept only the in-frame ones, dropping some. The table includes 70,000 or so clones, roughly 80% detected once. The material sequenced was PBMCs, taken around atezolizumab (anti-PD-L1) treatment. Receptors were obtained from a man between 65 and 80 years old with urothelial cancer. CDR3s include the opening cysteine and the closing phenylalanine or tryptophan. The D gene is left open where the match is weak. Not all rows give a size; the values are once, few, many and, for expanded clones, a class.

>TRBV29-1|NA|NA|TRBJ2-7|13
TGCAGCGTTAACACAGGGCCTGGTTACGAGCAGTACTTC
CSVNTGPGYEQYF
>TRBV28|NA|TRBD1|TRBJ2-5|15
TGTGCCAGCAGTTCCTCGGGACAGGGGCGGGAGACCCAGTACTTC
CASSSSGQGRETQYF
>TRBV19|NA|TRBD2|TRBJ2-5|16
TGTGCCAGTAGTATGGGACTAGCGGGAGAGGCAGAGACCCAGTACTTC
CASSMGLAGEAETQYF
>TRBV19|NA|TRBD2|TRBJ2-5|17
TGTGCCAGTAGTATAGCCCGACTAGCGGGAGGTTTAGAGACCCAGTACTTC
CASSIARLAGGLETQYF
>TRBV6-1|NA|NA|TRBJ2-1|15
TGTGCCAGCAGTGAAGCAATCCAATTTTACAATGAGCAGTTCTTC
CASSEAIQFYNEQFF
>TRBV9|NA|TRBD1|TRBJ1-2|13
TGTGCCAGCAGGAAGGACTCACAGGGGCGCTCCACCTTC
CASRKDSQGRSTF
>TRBV6-5|once|TRBD1|TRBJ2-3|13
TGTGCCAGCAGGGACAGGGTCCCCGATACGCAGTATTTT
CASRDRVPDTQYF
>TRBV30|NA|NA|TRBJ2-7|15
TGTGCCTGGAGTGTACCGCACAGCCCCCCCTACGAGCAGTACTTC
CAWSVPHSPPYEQYF
>TRBV19|once|TRBD1|TRBJ2-4|15
TGTGCCAGTAGTATCTCGACAGGGATAAAAAACATTCAGTACTTC
CASSISTGIKNIQYF
>TRBV29-1|NA|TRBD1|TRBJ2-5|14
TGCAGCGTTGGAGTTAGACAGGGCCAAGAGACCCAGTACTTC
CSVGVRQGQETQYF